The clone carrying this TCR beta chain was counted many times. This CDR3 is also generated by other DNA sequences in the sample. This CDR3 has 14 residues. The ends were cut back, 3 bases at V and 2 bases at J, with 11 bases in the middle. The germline gives CDR1 WSHSY, CDR2 SAAADI. This sample was included in a study of shared clonotypes between healthy human individuals. Sequencing was performed on unsorted PBMC DNA using ten immunoSEQ deep assay plates. Profiling relied on immunoSEQ multiplex PCR, and the TCRdb table lists in-frame clones only, not all of them. This table has some 530,000 clones, 60% to 80% appearing once.

The chain joins TRBV10-2 to TRBJ2-7; D unclear. Input material: PBMCs. This clonotype was sampled from a middle-aged woman in good health. Some clones in this sample may be carry-over from other donors' samples. DNA of the CDR3: TGCGCCAGCAGTGATTTGGACGGAGCCTACGAGCAGTACTTC. Translating it yields CASSDLDGAYEQYF.